This record looks at one T cell receptor (beta chain) sequence and its context. The sample belongs to a study of blood T cell repertoires in COVID-19. Across the study: COVID-19 samples from acute and convalescent phases originated in the United States, Italy and Spain. T cells, B-cell-depleted T cells, or PBMCs supplied cDNA or gDNA.

Assay: immunoSEQ multiplex PCR; the TCRdb copy retains only in-frame clones and omits some. The profile shows about 110,000 clones, about 75% of them singletons. Germline V gene data show CDR1 as SGHTA and CDR2 as FQGNSA. V gave up 5 bases and J gave up 7 bases, with 8 bases separating them. This CDR3 is built from 11 residues. The chain is built from TRBV7-2 and TRBJ2-5; no clear D gene. Sequenced: peripheral blood. The TCR originated in a woman older than 75 with active or convalescent COVID-19. CDR3 in amino acids: CASSLLVTQYF. CDR3 sequence (DNA): TGTGCCAGCAGCCTACTGGTGACCCAGTACTTC.